Each of the 20 T cell receptor beta chains below was sequenced from the same sample in a study of cytomegalovirus exposure and HLA in healthy donors. In the PCR, 60 Vbeta and 13 Jbeta primers were used. Repertoires were generated with immunoSEQ multiplex PCR, while TCRdb's copy carries only in-frame clones and drops some. The sample totals 150,000 to 200,000 clones. Sample: PBMCs. The receptors were sampled from a boy under 18 in good health and CMV-seronegative.

The chain employs TRBV27 and TRBJ2-2; a weak D match, TRBD2 (5 bases). V dropped 4 bases and J dropped 3 bases, with 15 bases sitting between them. There are 16 residues in the CDR3. Per the germline V gene, CDR1 is MNHEY and CDR2 is SMNVEV (reference sequence). CDR3 residues: CASSSDLGVDTGELFF. CDR3 coding DNA: TGTGCCAGCAGTTCGGACCTCGGGGTGGACACCGGGGAGCTGTTTTTT.

The chain has TRBV19 and TRBJ2-3; perhaps TRBD2 as D (6 bases). The CDR3 length is 15 residues. V lost 4 bases to trimming and J lost 0 bases, with 11 bases between them. CDR1 is LNHDA, CDR2 SQIVND, per germline (reference sequence). The CDR3 reads CASSKEGTSTDTQYF. CDR3 in DNA: TGTGCCAGTAGTAAGGAGGGAACTAGCACAGATACGCAGTATTTT.

The chain has TRBV28 and TRBJ1-3; 7 bases are shared with TRBD1. CDR1 is MDHEN and CDR2 is SYDVKM in the germline V gene. CDR3 size: 16 residues. V was clipped by 5 bases and J by 2 bases; unmatched bases: 9. CDR3 amino acids: CASSMNTGDAGNTIYF. The CDR3 nucleotides are TGTGCCAGCAGTATGAACACAGGGGACGCTGGAAACACCATATATTTT.

The chain links TRBV5-4 to TRBJ1-1; TRBD1 might be the D (6 bases). Germline CDR1 reads SGHNT; CDR2 reads YYREEE (reference sequence). CDR3 length: 14 amino acids. The ends were cut back, 4 bases at V and 1 base at J, with 11 bases in the middle. The CDR3, as DNA: TGTGCCAGCAGCAGGAACAGGGAGAACACTGAAGCTTTCTTT. Translated, it gives CASSRNRENTEAFF.

The chain is built from TRBV28 and TRBJ1-6; D not resolved. Germline V gives CDR1 MDHEN, CDR2 SYDVKM. The length of the CDR3 is 15 residues. Trimming stripped 11 bases from V and 5 bases from J, with 19 bases between. This CDR3 is CAGSSSTGHNSPLHF. DNA for the CDR3: TGTGCCGGTAGTTCCTCGACGGGTCATAATTCACCCCTCCACTTT.

This sequence joins TRBV2 and TRBJ1-6; D might be TRBD1 (5 bases). Per the germline V gene, CDR1 is SNHLY and CDR2 is FYNNEI. Trimming removed 8 bases from V and 9 bases from J, with 23 bases in between. The CDR3 consists of 16 residues. CDR3 sequence: CASRKQLGTEGSPLHF. CDR3 coding DNA: TGTGCCAGCCGAAAACAGCTGGGGACGGAGGGTTCACCCCTCCACTTT.

The rearrangement uses TRBV5-1 and TRBJ2-3; D may be TRBD2 (6 bases). The CDR3 is 16 amino acids. V lost 0 bases, J lost 2 bases, and 13 bases lay in between. In germline, CDR1 is SGHRS, CDR2 YFSETQ. CDR3 DNA sequence: TGCGCCAGCAGCTTGGCGGCTGGCGGGGTCACAGATACGCAGTATTTT. Encoded protein: CASSLAAGGVTDTQYF.

The chain couples TRBV27 to TRBJ1-6; 7 bases are shared with TRBD1. Germline assignment: CDR1 MNHEY and CDR2 SMNVEV (reference sequence). Trimming removed 5 bases from V and 8 bases from J; junction bases left unmatched: 6. This CDR3 spans 14 amino acids. This CDR3 is CASSRRGVDSPLHF. DNA of the CDR3: TGTGCCAGCAGTCGCAGGGGGGTTGATTCACCCCTCCACTTT.

CDR3 region: CASSEGQIYGYTF. In DNA, the CDR3 is TGTGCCAGCAGTGAGGGGCAGATCTATGGCTACACCTTC. This chain connects TRBV25-1 to TRBJ1-2; D is possibly TRBD1 (5 bases). This CDR3 comprises 13 residues. V lost 3 bases to trimming and J lost 4 bases, with 9 bases between them. Germline V lookup: CDR1 MGHDK, CDR2 SYGVNS.

The DNA of the CDR3 is TGTGCCAGCAGTGCGGTGGGGGAGGGCGAGCAGTACTTC. Translation: CASSAVGEGEQYF. This sequence joins TRBV2 and TRBJ2-7; the match to TRBD2 covers 7 bases. The CDR3 totals 13 residues. J was trimmed by 6 bases and V by 4 bases; bases with no gene match: 6. Germline V CDR1 and CDR2: SNHLY, FYNNEI.

The gene calls are TRBV21-1 and TRBJ1-1; the D call TRBD1 from the table was never checked on the DNA. TRBV21-1 is a pseudogene segment. The CDR3 loop spans 20 amino acids. The CDR3 DNA reads as TGTGCCAGCAGCAAAGTTGCCGGGGCCAGGCAAACAGGGGGACGTACTGAAGCTTTCTTT. It specifies CASSKVAGARQTGGRTEAFF.

The genes are TRBV5-1 and TRBJ1-1; TRBD1 matches at 8 bases. J was trimmed by 5 bases and V by 3 bases; bases with no gene match: 9. Germline V gene lookup returns CDR1 SGHRS and CDR2 YFSETQ. This CDR3 has 15 residues. This CDR3 is CASSSLDRGGTEAFF. CDR3 coding DNA: TGCGCCAGCAGCTCCTTAGACAGGGGCGGGACTGAAGCTTTCTTT.

The chain carries TRBV5-1 and TRBJ1-5, with 9 bases aligning to TRBD1. With 2 bases clipped from V and 7 bases from J, the junction kept 7 bases outside the gene matches. Germline V CDR1 and CDR2: SGHRS, YFSETQ. There are 15 residues in the CDR3. CDR3 amino acids: CASSFGTGSGQPQHF. CDR3 nucleotide sequence: TGCGCCAGCAGCTTCGGGACAGGGAGCGGCCAGCCCCAGCATTTT.

The chain couples TRBV11-2 to TRBJ2-7, with D possibly TRBD2 on 6 matching bases. V lost 5 bases and J lost 2, with 13 bases in between. The germline V gene has CDR1 SGHAT and CDR2 FQNNGV. The CDR3 has 14 amino acids. This CDR3 reads CASSVTPGAYEQYF. CDR3 nucleotide sequence: TGTGCCAGCAGCGTTACGCCGGGGGCCTACGAGCAGTACTTC. Full variable domain (remainder filled in from reference TRBV11-2 and TRBJ2-7): EAGVAQSPRYKIIEKRQSVAFWCNPISGHATLYWYQQILGQGPKLLIQFQNNGVVDDSQLPKDRFSAERLKGVDSTLKIQPAKLEDSAVYLCASSVTPGAYEQYFGPGTRLTVT.

V gene TRBV7-2 combines with J gene TRBJ2-4, with a weak D call TRBD1 (6 bases). The germline V gene encodes CDR1 SGHTA and CDR2 FQGNSA. The CDR3 covers 15 residues. The V gene lost 3 bases and the J gene lost 1 base, with 10 bases spanning the gap. The CDR3 nucleotides are TGTGCCAGCAGCTTTGGGGGCACGGCCAAAAACATTCAGTACTTC. Amino acid sequence: CASSFGGTAKNIQYF.

This rearrangement joins TRBV27 to TRBJ2-1; 8 positions match TRBD1. This CDR3 spans 17 amino acids. The junction had 15 bases not matched to a gene; V was cut back by 5 bases and J by 6 bases. Germline lookup yields CDR1 MNHEY and CDR2 SMNVEV (reference sequence). CDR3 sequence reads: CASSIQADRVGVNEQFF. CDR3 sequence (DNA): TGTGCCAGCAGTATACAAGCGGACAGGGTGGGTGTCAATGAGCAGTTCTTC.

The chain joins TRBV21-1 to TRBJ1-6. TRBV21-1 is deemed a pseudogene. The CDR3 extends over 16 amino acids. The CDR3, as DNA: TGTGCCAGCAGCATTCAGGGGAGGGATAATAATTCACCCCTCCACTTT. Protein product: CASSIQGRDNNSPLHF.

The chain employs TRBV28 and TRBJ2-7, with no clear D. CDR3 length equals 14 residues. Trimming shortened V by 8 bases and J by 5 bases, and 19 bases separated the two germline ends. Germline CDR1 MDHEN, CDR2 SYDVKM. The CDR3 region is CASARPGAQNEQYF. The CDR3 bases are TGTGCCAGCGCCCGCCCCGGAGCCCAGAACGAGCAGTACTTC.

The gene calls are TRBV5-1 and TRBJ2-3; 7 bases are a match to TRBD2. The J segment lost 4 bases and the V segment lost 4 bases, leaving 6 bases of the junction unmatched. CDR1 SGHRS and CDR2 YFSETQ come from the germline V gene. CDR3 length: 14 residues. The chain's CDR3 is CASSQQRGADTQYF. CDR3 nucleotide sequence: TGCGCCAGCAGCCAACAGCGGGGAGCAGATACGCAGTATTTT.

CDR3 DNA: TGTGCCAGCAGTTTAGTCTCAAGCGGGGGGGCAGATGAGCAGTTCTTC. This encodes CASSLVSSGGADEQFF. This rearrangement joins TRBV27 to TRBJ2-1, with TRBD2 matching over 10 bases. V lost 2 bases, J lost 8 bases, and 9 bases stayed unmatched. Germline-derived CDR1 and CDR2 are MNHEY and SMNVEV (reference sequence). The CDR3 covers 16 residues.